The 17 T cell receptor beta chains presented below share a single source sample, sequenced in a study of human T cells and chemical hapten exposure. Time point specified: patch test 1, 2 weeks after DPC sensitization. As for treatment: therapeutic diphenylcyclopropenone sensitization with weekly scalp DPC. TCRdb independently ran MiXCR on the RACE reads; one entry per CDR3 protein. The sample gives some 200,000 distinct CDR3 sequences, about a fifth of which show up once; under 8.5% is in the top ten. The sequenced sample was whole blood, obtained in connection with sensitization to the hapten diphenylcyclopropenone (DPC). These receptors were obtained from a woman aged 50 to 60 with alopecia areata. Some clones in this sample may be carry-over from other donors' samples.

This chain joins TRBV20-1 and TRBJ2-7; TRBD2 matches at 12 bases. The CDR3 is made up of 13 amino acids. CDR1 is DFQATT, CDR2 SNEGSKA, per germline (reference sequence). With 6 bases clipped from V and 7 bases from J, the junction kept 7 bases outside the gene matches. This CDR3 is CSARLAGVGEQYF. The CDR3 nucleotides read TGCAGTGCCAGACTAGCGGGAGTTGGAGAGCAGTACTTC.

The chain employs TRBV27 and TRBJ2-1, with 11 bases matching TRBD1. CDR1 is MNHEY, CDR2 SMNVEV, per germline (reference sequence). Unmatched junction bases numbered 10, after V lost 5 bases and J lost 7 bases. The CDR3 consists of 16 residues. The CDR3 DNA follows: TGTGCCAGCAGTGGGGGCTCCGGACAGGGGGCGAATGAGCAGTTCTTC. Translated: CASSGGSGQGANEQFF.

The V gene is TRBV29-1, the J gene TRBJ2-2; the D gene is possibly TRBD2 (6 bases). The CDR3 length is 13 residues. V gave up 4 bases and J gave up 5 bases, with 11 bases separating them. The germline V gene has CDR1 SQVTM and CDR2 ANQGSEA. The CDR3 DNA reads as TGCAGCGTTGGAGGTCTAGCGACCGGGGAGCTGTTTTTT. It encodes CSVGGLATGELFF.

A few counts support this clonotype. The chain uses TRBV20-1 and TRBJ2-5; D not resolved. Germline V gives CDR1 DFQATT, CDR2 SNEGSKA (reference sequence). V dropped 7 bases and J dropped 3 bases, with 9 bases sitting between them. The CDR3 has 11 residues. Here the CDR3 reads CSVNSEETQYF. For the CDR3, the DNA is TGCAGTGTTAATTCAGAAGAGACCCAGTACTTC.

The rearrangement uses TRBV10-3 and TRBJ1-5; weak D call: TRBD1 (5 bases). Germline values: CDR1 ENHRY, CDR2 SYGVKD. The CDR3 has 17 residues. V was pared by 0 bases and J by 3 bases, with 15 bases between. The CDR3 DNA reads as TGTGCCATCAGTGAGTCTTTCCTCCGGGGGTCCAATCAGCCCCAGCATTTT. The encoded protein is CAISESFLRGSNQPQHF.

This chain links TRBV2 with TRBJ1-4; TRBD1 aligns across 7 bases. The CDR3 consists of 17 residues. From germline, CDR1 is SNHLY and CDR2 FYNNEI. After removal of 6 bases from V and 3 bases from J, the junction contained 13 bases not matched to a gene. The CDR3 DNA reads as TGTGCCAGCAGCGACCAGGTTCCAGGGGGGGCTAATGAAAAACTGTTTTTT. Protein sequence: CASSDQVPGGANEKLFF.

This clonotype was seen a few times. The chain combines TRBV7-9 with TRBJ2-2; D gene ambiguous. Deletions cut 5 bases from V and 6 bases from J, with 13 bases between. The CDR3 sequence is 14 residues long. Germline CDR1 and CDR2: SEHNR and FQNEAQ (reference sequence). The CDR3 DNA is TGTGCCAGCAGCAATGTCCAGGATCCCGGGGAGCTGTTTTTT. It translates to CASSNVQDPGELFF.

Only a few counts were recorded for this clonotype. This chain's CDR3 is CASSQERLAGEQYF. CDR3 nucleotide sequence: TGTGCCAGCAGCCAAGAAAGGCTAGCCGGCGAGCAGTACTTC. V and J are TRBV4-2 and TRBJ2-7; a weak D match, TRBD2 (5 bases). The CDR3 totals 14 residues. CDR1 is LGHNA, CDR2 YNFKEQ, per germline. V was cut by 0 bases and J by 6 bases, with 12 bases left in between.

This clonotype was recorded once. This chain connects TRBV21-1 to TRBJ2-7. TRBV21-1 is annotated as a pseudogene. The CDR3 length is 18 residues. CDR3 region: CASSKALKETALPYEQYF. The DNA of the CDR3 is TGTGCCAGCAGCAAAGCGCTGAAGGAAACCGCACTTCCCTACGAGCAGTACTTC.

The CDR3 coding sequence is TGCGCCAGCAGCTTGGCAATCGACAGGGCCGGAGATACGCAGTATTTT. As protein: CASSLAIDRAGDTQYF. The genes are TRBV5-1 and TRBJ2-3, with 7 bases fitting TRBD1. Losses at the gene ends were 0 bases for V and 5 bases for J; bases not matched to a gene: 9. CDR1 and CDR2 from the germline V gene are SGHRS and YFSETQ. This CDR3 is built from 16 residues.

This clonotype was seen only once. CDR3 bases: TGCAGCGTAAGAAGCTCCTACAATGAGCAGTTCTTC. Protein sequence: CSVRSSYNEQFF. The rearrangement links TRBV29-1 to TRBJ2-1, with D unresolved. This CDR3 has 12 amino acids. The germline CDR1 and CDR2 sequences are SQVTM and ANQGSEA. The V and J ends lost 6 bases and 0 bases respectively, with 6 bases between them.

The chain carries TRBV6-1 and TRBJ1-3; 7 bases agree with TRBD1. Germline V lookup: CDR1 MNHNS, CDR2 SASEGT. Losses at the gene ends were 9 bases for V and 0 bases for J; bases not matched to a gene: 8. CDR3 length equals 15 residues. The CDR3 bases are TGTGCCAGTGGGGGACAGCATTTCTCTGGAAACACCATATATTTT. Translation: CASGGQHFSGNTIYF.

This clonotype was seen repeatedly, ten times or more. This chain uses TRBV29-1 with TRBJ2-1; 8 nucleotides match TRBD2. The CDR3 is 11 amino acids. CDR1 is SQVTM, CDR2 ANQGSEA, per germline. V dropped 2 bases and J dropped 14; count of bases not matched to a gene: 5. The CDR3 DNA reads as TGCAGCGTTGAAAGCGGGAGTCGAAAGTTCTTC. It codes for CSVESGSRKFF.

This clonotype was seen a few times. V is TRBV20-1 and J is TRBJ2-7, with TRBD2 identical over 9 bases. CDR3 length: 14 residues. V shed 1 base and J 4 bases; nucleotides not matched to a gene: 5. The germline V gene encodes CDR1 DFQATT and CDR2 SNEGSKA (reference sequence). CDR3: CSARGSGREYEQYF. CDR3 coding DNA: TGCAGTGCTAGAGGTAGCGGGAGAGAATACGAGCAGTACTTC.

This rearrangement joins TRBV27 to TRBJ2-2; D is uncertain. The CDR3 is made up of 14 amino acids. Germline CDR1 is MNHEY and CDR2 is SMNVEV (reference sequence). Trimming removed 3 bases from V and 7 bases from J, with 12 bases in between. Here the CDR3 reads CASSLRLLGGELFF. CDR3 DNA: TGTGCCAGCAGTTTGCGTCTTCTTGGCGGGGAGCTGTTTTTT.

This clonotype was detected a few times. The V gene is TRBV27, the J gene TRBJ1-2, with 9 bases matching TRBD1. With 5 bases clipped from V and 4 bases from J, the junction kept 8 bases outside the gene matches. The CDR3 sequence is 15 residues long. CDR1 is MNHEY and CDR2 is SMNVEV in the germline V gene (reference sequence). CDR3 sequence (DNA): TGTGCCAGCAGTCGGGACAGGGAGGAAGTCTATGGCTACACCTTC. Translating it yields CASSRDREEVYGYTF.

This clonotype was seen a handful of times. The rearrangement joins TRBV29-1 to TRBJ2-3; perhaps TRBD2 as D (5 bases). The CDR3 sequence is 12 residues long. Germline V gene lookup returns CDR1 SQVTM and CDR2 ANQGSEA. The V gene lost 7 bases and the J gene lost 0 bases, with 8 bases spanning the gap. The DNA of the CDR3 is TGCAGCGCCCGGACTAGCACAGATACGCAGTATTTT. Protein: CSARTSTDTQYF.